These 30 T cell receptor beta chains were all obtained from the same sample, sequenced in a study of control samples from healthy donors and cancer patients. Assay: immunoSEQ multiplex PCR; the TCRdb copy retains only in-frame clones and omits some. Among roughly 74,000 clones, 94% were seen once, and the ten largest hold approximately 4.8%. The material sequenced was blood. The receptors here all came from a woman between 18 and 29 years old in good health.

The chain employs TRBV27 and TRBJ2-5; D is undetermined. The ends were cut back, 8 bases at V and 3 bases at J, with 16 bases in the middle. The CDR3 spans 14 residues. Germline V CDR1 and CDR2: MNHEY, SMNVEV (reference sequence). The DNA for the CDR3 is TGTGCCAGCCGCAGAACTGGGGTTGAAGAGACCCAGTACTTC. Translating it yields CASRRTGVEETQYF.

The chain couples TRBV15 to TRBJ1-2; unclear D gene. The CDR3 runs to 14 residues. V lost 0 bases to trimming and J lost 1 base, with 6 bases between them. Germline V lookup: CDR1 LNHNV, CDR2 YYDKDF (reference sequence). The CDR3: CATSRDASNYGYTF. Written as DNA, the CDR3 is TGTGCCACCAGCAGAGATGCTAGTAACTATGGCTACACCTTC.

The genes are TRBV10-3 and TRBJ2-7; 11 bases fit TRBD2. V shed 0 bases and J 2 bases; nucleotides not matched to a gene: 0. CDR1 is ENHRY, CDR2 SYGVKD, per germline. This CDR3 has 15 amino acids. CDR3 nucleotides: TGTGCCATCAGTGAGTCTAGCGGGAGGGCCTACGAGCAGTACTTC. Translation gives CAISESSGRAYEQYF.

The rearrangement links TRBV3-1 (or the pseudogene TRBV3-2) to TRBJ1-5, with D possibly TRBD1 on 6 matching bases. Germline lookup yields CDR1 LGHDT and CDR2 YNNKEL (reference sequence). This CDR3 is 14 amino acids long. The V gene lost 1 base and the J gene lost 5 bases, with 9 bases spanning the gap. In DNA, the CDR3 is TGTGCCAGCAGCCAAGCTACAGGGTATCAGCCCCAGCATTTT. Amino acid sequence: CASSQATGYQPQHF.

Comment on this clone: One end of the junction fails to match germline, which may point to a read error. The chain is built from TRBV7-7 and TRBJ2-2, with 8 bases fitting TRBD1. The CDR3 is 15 residues long. Germline loops: CDR1 SSHAT, CDR2 FNYEAQ (reference sequence). CDR3 DNA: TGTGCTAGCAGTCCACAGGGGGTACTTACCGGGGAGCTGTTTTTT. It is translated as CASSPQGVLTGELFF.

The chain has TRBV2 and TRBJ2-1; no firm D call. This CDR3 is 12 amino acids long. Germline V gene lookup returns CDR1 SNHLY and CDR2 FYNNEI. Trimming pared 10 bases from V and 7 bases from J, leaving 14 bases between. The CDR3 loop reads CAITQDVNEQFF. CDR3 coding DNA: TGTGCCATCACTCAAGACGTAAATGAGCAGTTCTTC.

The V call is TRBV2, the J call TRBJ1-2; TRBD1 matches at 8 bases. Germline V CDR1 and CDR2: SNHLY, FYNNEI. The CDR3 consists of 15 residues. J was trimmed by 8 bases and V by 0 bases; bases with no gene match: 8. CDR3 loop: CASSEARRGLRGYTF. Here the CDR3 DNA reads TGTGCCAGCAGTGAAGCCCGCAGGGGGCTCAGGGGCTACACCTTC.

The chain has TRBV28 and TRBJ1-1, with a possible D match to TRBD1 (5 bases). V dropped 6 bases and J dropped 1 base, with 24 bases sitting between them. Germline CDR1 and CDR2: MDHEN and SYDVKM. The CDR3 has 18 residues. The CDR3 sequence: CASRIRETANLGNTEAFF. In DNA, the CDR3 is TGTGCCAGCAGGATCCGAGAGACAGCCAACCTTGGGAACACTGAAGCTTTCTTT.

This clone has only one observation. The rearrangement uses TRBV5-6 and TRBJ1-3, with D possibly TRBD1 on 6 matching bases. The CDR3 contains 14 residues. Germline values: CDR1 SGHDT, CDR2 YYEEEE. The germline V and J ends were trimmed by 4 bases and 4 bases, with 12 bases remaining between them. The CDR3 reads CASSATGRGNTIYF. CDR3 DNA sequence: TGTGCCAGCAGCGCCACAGGGAGAGGAAACACCATATATTTT.

This sequence joins TRBV6-6 and TRBJ2-5; 7 nucleotides match TRBD1. The CDR3 runs to 15 residues. The trim removed 2 bases at V and 2 bases at J, leaving 5 bases unmatched. Germline CDR1 is MNHNY and CDR2 is SVGAGI (reference sequence). This chain's CDR3 is CASSYPGGLQETQYF. Written as DNA, the CDR3 is TGTGCCAGCAGTTACCCAGGGGGATTACAAGAGACCCAGTACTTC.

The chain has TRBV5-6 and TRBJ1-6; D not resolved. CDR3 length: 14 residues. The ends were cut back, 4 bases at V and 5 bases at J, with 10 bases in the middle. The germline gives CDR1 SGHDT, CDR2 YYEEEE. DNA for the CDR3: TGTGCCAGCAGCGTAGTTAGTAATAATTCACCCCTCCACTTT. It translates to CASSVVSNNSPLHF.

This chain uses TRBV3-1 (or the pseudogene TRBV3-2) with TRBJ1-5; no definite D call. Germline loops: CDR1 LGHDT, CDR2 YNNKEL (reference sequence). Trimming stripped 4 bases from V and 7 bases from J, with 14 bases between. The CDR3 loop spans 14 amino acids. The CDR3 DNA reads TGTGCCAGCAGCCCCCGACGGTCCCTGCAGCCCCAGCATTTT. It is translated as CASSPRRSLQPQHF.

This chain joins TRBV7-8 and TRBJ2-5; 10 positions agree with TRBD2. Looked up from germline, CDR1 is SGHVS and CDR2 is FQNEAQ. With 0 bases clipped from V and 5 bases from J, the junction kept 3 bases outside the gene matches. CDR3 length equals 15 residues. DNA of the CDR3: TGTGCCAGCAGCTTAGCACTAGCGGGGCCCGAGACCCAGTACTTC. The encoded protein is CASSLALAGPETQYF.

The V gene is TRBV6-5, the J gene TRBJ1-2; maybe TRBD1 (5 bases). CDR3 length: 13 residues. Germline-derived CDR1 and CDR2 are MNHEY and SVGAGI. Trimming removed 7 bases from V and 0 bases from J, with 9 bases in between. The CDR3 reads CASNFRANYGYTF. The DNA for the CDR3 is TGTGCCAGCAATTTCAGGGCTAACTATGGCTACACCTTC.

This chain uses TRBV7-3 with TRBJ2-5, with 8 bases identical to TRBD2. Trimming took 5 bases from V and 2 from J; bases not matched to a gene: 7. Per the germline V gene, CDR1 is SGHTA and CDR2 is FQGTGA. This CDR3 has 15 residues. This CDR3 reads CASSPSGSRQETQYF. In DNA, the CDR3 is TGTGCCAGCAGCCCCAGCGGGAGTAGGCAAGAGACCCAGTACTTC.

The chain employs TRBV28 and TRBJ1-2; TRBD1 is a possible D gene (6 bases). Per the germline V gene, CDR1 is MDHEN and CDR2 is SYDVKM. Between the trimmed V and J ends, which lost 6 bases and 2 bases, there was a span of 13 bases. The CDR3 has 14 residues. As DNA, the CDR3 is TGTGCCAGCAGGACGACAGGACCAAACTATGGCTACACCTTC. This translates into CASRTTGPNYGYTF.

This clone was detected a few times. V usage is TRBV5-1 and J usage is TRBJ1-5, with a tentative D call TRBD1 (5 bases). This CDR3 contains 14 residues. The V end was cut by 0 bases, the J end by 6 bases, with 10 bases between. Per the germline V gene, CDR1 is SGHRS and CDR2 is YFSETQ. The CDR3 nucleotides are TGCGCCAGCAGCTTGGGGCAGGGCGGTCAGCCCCAGCATTTT. Residues: CASSLGQGGQPQHF.

The chain joins TRBV9 to TRBJ2-4; D uncertain. The germline V gene encodes CDR1 SGDLS and CDR2 YYNGEE. CDR3 size: 13 residues. V was clipped by 0 bases and J by 5 bases, with 6 bases between them. This CDR3 reads CASSVGSQNIQYF. Written as DNA, the CDR3 is TGTGCCAGCAGCGTAGGGAGCCAAAACATTCAGTACTTC.

The chain has TRBV6-5 and TRBJ2-7; 9 nucleotides match TRBD1. Germline lookup yields CDR1 MNHEY and CDR2 SVGAGI. V dropped 6 bases and J dropped 1; count of bases not matched to a gene: 7. CDR3 length: 15 residues. In DNA, the CDR3 is TGTGCCAGCAGAGGGGCCGGGACAGGGTCCTACGAGCAGTACTTC. It specifies CASRGAGTGSYEQYF.

The V call is TRBV6-1, the J call TRBJ2-7, with TRBD2 matching over 10 bases. This CDR3 spans 15 amino acids. Germline trimming cut 1 base from V and 6 bases from J; bases unmatched to any gene: 6. Germline V gene sequence: CDR1 MNHNS, CDR2 SASEGT. CDR3 protein: CASSEETSGASEQYF. The CDR3 DNA follows: TGTGCCAGCAGTGAAGAAACTAGCGGGGCCTCCGAGCAGTACTTC.

This clone has a single count. The chain is built from TRBV27 and TRBJ2-1; tentative D call: TRBD2 (5 bases). Germline V CDR1 and CDR2: MNHEY, SMNVEV (reference sequence). The CDR3 extends over 14 amino acids. Trimming removed 5 bases from V and 1 base from J, with 9 bases in between. The CDR3 sequence: CASSRAASYNEQFF. As DNA, the CDR3 is TGTGCCAGCAGTCGAGCGGCGTCCTACAATGAGCAGTTCTTC.

The chain recombines TRBV28 with TRBJ2-2, with 7 bases identical to TRBD2. Germline assignment: CDR1 MDHEN and CDR2 SYDVKM. V was pared by 7 bases and J by 1 base, with 15 bases of the junction left unmatched. The CDR3 covers 18 residues. The CDR3 sequence is CASKKTSRDYRNTGELFF. The CDR3 DNA follows: TGTGCCAGCAAGAAAACAAGCCGGGACTACCGGAACACCGGGGAGCTGTTTTTT.

The rearrangement links TRBV9 to TRBJ1-1, with D perhaps matching TRBD1 (6 bases). CDR3 size: 15 residues. V lost 2 bases and J lost 5, with 16 bases in between. The germline V gene has CDR1 SGDLS and CDR2 YYNGEE. The chain's CDR3 is CASSVSYREGTEAFF. The DNA for the CDR3 is TGTGCCAGCAGCGTTTCCTACAGGGAGGGGACTGAAGCTTTCTTT. The full variable domain, in which reference TRBV9 and TRBJ1-1 provide the parts outside the CDR3, is DSGVTQTPKHLITATGQRVTLRCSPRSGDLSVYWYQQSLDQGLQFLIQYYNGEERAKGNILERFSAQQFPDLHSELNLSSLELGDSALYFCASSVSYREGTEAFFGQGTRLTVV.

The V and J genes are TRBV27 and TRBJ1-6; a weak D match, TRBD1 (6 bases). CDR1 is MNHEY and CDR2 is SMNVEV in the germline V gene (reference sequence). The CDR3 runs 14 residues. V was cut by 3 bases and J by 8 bases, with 11 bases left in between. CDR3 sequence: CASSFRGWDSPLHF. CDR3 bases: TGTGCCAGCAGTTTCAGGGGCTGGGATTCACCCCTCCACTTT.

The rearrangement uses TRBV27 and TRBJ1-2, with unresolved D. The length of the CDR3 is 13 residues. Germline CDR1 is MNHEY and CDR2 is SMNVEV (reference sequence). V gave up 0 bases and J gave up 6 bases, with 8 bases separating them. Here the CDR3 reads CASSLSHRNGYTF. CDR3 coding DNA: TGTGCCAGCAGTTTATCGCATAGGAATGGCTACACCTTC.

This chain links TRBV28 with TRBJ2-7, with a tentative D call TRBD1 (6 bases). V lost 5 bases, J lost 0 bases, and 14 bases lay in between. The CDR3 runs 15 residues. The germline gives CDR1 MDHEN, CDR2 SYDVKM. In DNA form, the CDR3 reads TGTGCCAGCAGTGGCAGGGGTTTAAGCTCCTACGAGCAGTACTTC. This codes for CASSGRGLSSYEQYF.

This clone appeared once. V gene TRBV7-8 combines with J gene TRBJ2-7; TRBD1 matches at 7 bases. V gave up 7 bases and J gave up 4 bases; unmatched junction bases: 1. Per the germline V gene, CDR1 is SGHVS and CDR2 is FQNEAQ. The CDR3 is 11 residues long. CDR3 amino acids: CASNRGYEQYF. The CDR3 region has the DNA TGTGCCAGCAACAGGGGTTACGAGCAGTACTTC.

The CDR3 is CASSEHRTGPTQYF. In DNA form, the CDR3 reads TGTGCCAGCAGTGAACATAGGACAGGGCCCACGCAGTACTTC. The rearrangement joins TRBV25-1 to TRBJ2-5, with TRBD1 identical over 8 bases. Germline V gene sequence: CDR1 MGHDK, CDR2 SYGVNS. The CDR3 has 14 residues. The V and J ends lost 2 bases and 11 bases, in that order; junction bases with no gene match: 10.

This clone occurred once. The V call is TRBV6-2 or TRBV6-3, the J call TRBJ1-2; TRBD1 matches 10 bases. Looked up from germline, CDR1 is MNHEY and CDR2 is SVGEGT. The V gene end was trimmed by 0 bases and the J gene end by 8 bases; junction bases not matched to a gene: 3. The CDR3 sequence is 14 residues long. In DNA, the CDR3 is TGTGCCAGCAGTTACTCGGGGACAGGGGCCGGCTACACCTTC. This translates into CASSYSGTGAGYTF.

The gene calls are TRBV3-1 (or the pseudogene TRBV3-2) and TRBJ1-1, with a tentative D call TRBD1 (5 bases). Deletions cut 0 bases from V and 8 bases from J, with 19 bases between. Germline CDR1 and CDR2: LGHDT and YNNKEL (reference sequence). The CDR3 totals 16 residues. In DNA, the CDR3 is TGTGCCAGCAGCCAAGATCAGGGACTCCCTACTCCCGAAGCTTTCTTT. Amino acid sequence: CASSQDQGLPTPEAFF.